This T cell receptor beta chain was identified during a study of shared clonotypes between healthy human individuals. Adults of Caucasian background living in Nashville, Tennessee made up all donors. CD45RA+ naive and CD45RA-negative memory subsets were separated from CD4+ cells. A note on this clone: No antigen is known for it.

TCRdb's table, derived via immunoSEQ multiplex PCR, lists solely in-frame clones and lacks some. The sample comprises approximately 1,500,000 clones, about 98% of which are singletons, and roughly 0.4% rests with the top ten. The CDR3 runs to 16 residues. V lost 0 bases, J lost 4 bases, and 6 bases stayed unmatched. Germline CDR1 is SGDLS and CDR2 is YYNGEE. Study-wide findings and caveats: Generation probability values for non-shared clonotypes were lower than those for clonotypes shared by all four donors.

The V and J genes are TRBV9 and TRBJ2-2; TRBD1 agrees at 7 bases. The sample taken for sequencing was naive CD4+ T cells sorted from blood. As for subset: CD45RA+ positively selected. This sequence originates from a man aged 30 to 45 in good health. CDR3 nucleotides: TGTGCCAGCAGCGTAGTTAAGGGGGCCGGCACCGGGGAGCTGTTTTTT. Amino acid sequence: CASSVVKGAGTGELFF.